This T cell receptor (beta chain) comes out of a study of shared clonotypes between healthy human individuals. Whole-study findings and limits: Among donors, clonotype sharing was expected to be affected by sequencing depth.

Trimming stripped 5 bases from V and 3 bases from J, with 14 bases between. This CDR3 is built from 15 residues. Germline loops: CDR1 SGHRS, CDR2 YFSETQ. Sequenced by immunoSEQ multiplex PCR; TCRdb stores in-frame clones only, minus some. The sample includes over 150,000 clones, about 68% of them seen just once. Points on this clone: The antigen remains undetermined.

The chain uses TRBV5-1 and TRBJ1-4, with D unclear. The sequenced sample consisted of memory CD4+ T cells sorted from blood. Subset indicated: CD45RA-negative fraction. The TCR was taken from a man aged 25 to 40 in good health. Written as DNA, the CDR3 is TGCGCCAGCAGGGCCCGCGGGGTATCTAATGAAAAACTGTTTTTT. Amino acids: CASRARGVSNEKLFF.